The next 30 T cell receptor beta chains were all read from a single sample in a study of immune evolution from preneoplasia to lung adenocarcinoma. Clones were read by immunoSEQ multiplex PCR, and TCRdb kept only the in-frame ones, dropping some. The table records roughly 14,000 clones, 75% to 85% of them present only once. What was sequenced was FFPE minimally invasive lung adenocarcinoma tissue. All receptors derive from a person between 65 and 79 years old with lung adenocarcinoma.

This chain connects TRBV18 to TRBJ1-1; possible D gene TRBD1, 6 bases. The CDR3 runs to 13 residues. Germline lookup yields CDR1 KGHSH and CDR2 LQKENI. V gave up 3 bases and J gave up 4 bases, with 9 bases separating them. CDR3 region: CASSPGGFTEAFF. The CDR3 DNA is TGTGCCAGCTCACCCGGGGGCTTCACTGAAGCTTTCTTT.

V is TRBV5-1 and J is TRBJ1-1; 8 nucleotides line up with TRBD1. Trimming took 0 bases from V and 6 from J; bases not matched to a gene: 1. This CDR3 comprises 13 residues. Germline CDR1 is SGHRS and CDR2 is YFSETQ. As DNA, the CDR3 is TGCGCCAGCAGCTTGGCAGGGGGCTCTGAAGCTTTCTTT. Its translation is CASSLAGGSEAFF.

CDR3 sequence: CASSRTNYGYTF. For the CDR3, the DNA is TGTGCCAGCAGTCGTACTAACTATGGCTACACCTTC. The V call is TRBV28, the J call TRBJ1-2, with D uncertain. CDR1 is MDHEN and CDR2 is SYDVKM in the germline V gene. The CDR3 totals 12 residues. V dropped 5 bases and J dropped 0 bases, with 4 bases sitting between them.

The chain is built from TRBV19 and TRBJ2-3; 8 positions agree with TRBD2. Per the germline V gene, CDR1 is LNHDA and CDR2 is SQIVND (reference sequence). The CDR3 runs 15 residues. With V trimmed by 4 bases and J by 5 bases, 8 bases remained unmatched. The CDR3 is CASSRTAGAGDTQYF. The DNA of the CDR3 is TGTGCCAGTAGTAGGACAGCGGGAGCCGGAGATACGCAGTATTTT.

V and J are TRBV7-2 and TRBJ2-3; no reliable D call. V was shortened by 7 bases and J by 4 bases, with 12 bases between the two germline ends. The CDR3 covers 13 residues. Germline V lookup: CDR1 SGHTA, CDR2 FQGNSA. DNA for the CDR3: TGTGCCAGCAACGCGGCGTTCGCAGATACGCAGTATTTT. Its translation is CASNAAFADTQYF.

CDR3 amino acids: CASKIGVTNTEAFF. The CDR3 DNA reads TGTGCCAGTAAGATAGGGGTCACGAACACTGAAGCTTTCTTT. V usage is TRBV19 and J usage is TRBJ1-1, with D possibly TRBD1 on 5 matching bases. V was shortened by 7 bases and J by 1 base, with 13 bases between the two germline ends. The CDR3 is made up of 14 amino acids. The V gene's germline CDR1 is LNHDA and CDR2 SQIVND (reference sequence).

The chain joins TRBV7-8 to TRBJ2-1; 9 positions agree with TRBD1. This CDR3 spans 15 amino acids. The germline V gene has CDR1 SGHVS and CDR2 FQNEAQ. Trimming took 4 bases from V and 8 from J; bases not matched to a gene: 9. CDR3 bases: TGTGCCAGCAGCTGGGAGACAGGGGGTCTCTATGAGCAGTTCTTC. Its translation: CASSWETGGLYEQFF.

The chain couples TRBV21-1 to TRBJ2-1. TRBV21-1 is termed a pseudogene. The CDR3 totals 16 residues. CDR3 loop: CASSKGGDISYNEQFF. DNA for the CDR3: TGTGCCAGCAGCAAAGGGGGGGACATCTCCTACAATGAGCAGTTCTTC.

This clone has just one count. Here the CDR3 reads CASTGQYYEQYF. The CDR3 region has the DNA TGTGCCAGCACGGGACAGTACTACGAGCAGTACTTC. The chain is built from TRBV27 and TRBJ2-7; 7 bases match TRBD1. The length of the CDR3 is 12 residues. Germline V gene sequence: CDR1 MNHEY, CDR2 SMNVEV (reference sequence). Trimming at V came to 7 bases and at J to 3 bases, leaving 3 bases not matched to a gene.

The rearrangement joins TRBV18 to TRBJ1-1; TRBD1 aligns across 7 bases. The J segment lost 3 bases and the V segment lost 0 bases, leaving 4 bases of the junction unmatched. The CDR3 contains 15 residues. Germline CDR1 KGHSH, CDR2 LQKENI. The CDR3 here is CASSPPAGTDTEAFF. The CDR3 DNA follows: TGTGCCAGCTCACCACCGGCCGGGACAGACACTGAAGCTTTCTTT.

This chain connects TRBV9 to TRBJ2-5; tentatively, D is TRBD1 (6 bases). The CDR3 consists of 14 residues. Deletions cut 2 bases from V and 5 bases from J, with 13 bases between. CDR1 is SGDLS, CDR2 YYNGEE, per germline. DNA for the CDR3: TGTGCCAGCAGCGTTGGGTCCCAGGGGGAGACCCAGTACTTC. Amino acids: CASSVGSQGETQYF.

The genes are TRBV7-8 and TRBJ1-5, with D tentatively TRBD1 (5 bases). This CDR3 is 14 amino acids long. With 5 bases removed from V and 6 bases from J, the gap between germline ends came to 14 bases. The V gene's germline CDR1 is SGHVS and CDR2 FQNEAQ. CDR3 nucleotides: TGTGCCAGCAGCGCCAGGGTGGGCAGTCAGCCCCAGCATTTT. Its translation is CASSARVGSQPQHF.

This rearrangement joins TRBV2 to TRBJ1-2, with TRBD1 as a possible D gene (6 bases). Germline CDR1 reads SNHLY; CDR2 reads FYNNEI. CDR3 size: 12 residues. Trimming removed 4 bases from V and 8 bases from J, with 11 bases in between. The CDR3 coding sequence is TGTGCCAGCAGTGCTGGGGGCTTAGGCTACACCTTC. Its translation is CASSAGGLGYTF. Complete variable domain (other parts from reference TRBV2 and TRBJ1-2): EPEVTQTPSHQVTQMGQEVILRCVPISNHLYFYWYRQILGQKVEFLVSFYNNEISEKSEIFDDQFSVERPDGSNFTLKIRSTKLEDSAMYFCASSAGGLGYTFGSGTRLTVV.

The rearrangement joins TRBV10-2 to TRBJ2-7; D gene unclear. This CDR3 comprises 16 residues. Trimming stripped 0 bases from V and 2 bases from J, with 14 bases between. From germline, CDR1 is WSHSY and CDR2 SAAADI. DNA of the CDR3: TGCGCCAGCAGTGAGTCGATGGGGATAGGCCCCTACGAGCAGTACTTC. This gives the protein CASSESMGIGPYEQYF.

This clone has a handful of counts. The rearrangement links TRBV7-9 to TRBJ2-3; TRBD2 agrees at 10 bases. CDR3 length equals 18 residues. Germline lookup yields CDR1 SEHNR and CDR2 FQNEAQ (reference sequence). Trimming at V came to 1 base and at J to 1 base, leaving 8 bases not matched to a gene. The CDR3 sequence: CASSLDAGLAEGTDTQYF. The CDR3, as DNA: TGTGCCAGCAGCTTAGACGCAGGACTAGCGGAGGGCACAGATACGCAGTATTTT.

This clone appeared a single time. The gene calls are TRBV2 and TRBJ1-1, with TRBD1 identical over 7 bases. The CDR3 runs 19 residues. Looked up from germline, CDR1 is SNHLY and CDR2 is FYNNEI. The V and J ends lost 6 bases and 4 bases, in that order; junction bases with no gene match: 23. Written as DNA, the CDR3 is TGTGCCAGCAGGATGCTACTACCCGGAGGAGACAGGGTCCCCACTGAAGCTTTCTTT. Translation: CASRMLLPGGDRVPTEAFF.

The J gene is TRBJ1-4, the V gene TRBV4-2; 8 bases fit TRBD1. Germline CDR1 and CDR2: LGHNA and YNFKEQ. This CDR3 comprises 23 residues. V shed 3 bases and J 1 base; nucleotides not matched to a gene: 25. This CDR3 reads CASSQLNSGGRGPALGTNEKLFF. CDR3 coding DNA: TGTGCCAGCAGCCAGTTAAATTCTGGGGGCAGGGGGCCGGCATTGGGAACTAATGAAAAACTGTTTTTT.

The rearrangement uses TRBV19 and TRBJ2-2, with a possible D match to TRBD1 (5 bases). The length of the CDR3 is 18 residues. The V end was cut by 5 bases, the J end by 0 bases, with 19 bases between. Looked up from germline, CDR1 is LNHDA and CDR2 is SQIVND (reference sequence). The CDR3 DNA reads TGTGCCAGTAGTCTGGTCCATTCGGCAGGGCCGAACACCGGGGAGCTGTTTTTT. This translates into CASSLVHSAGPNTGELFF.

The gene calls are TRBV5-6 and TRBJ1-1; TRBD1 is a possible D gene (6 bases). Per the germline V gene, CDR1 is SGHDT and CDR2 is YYEEEE. V lost 0 bases and J lost 4, with 16 bases in between. The CDR3 contains 16 residues. CDR3 region: CASSLDPGGQGTEAFF. CDR3 nucleotide sequence: TGTGCCAGCAGCTTGGATCCCGGGGGGCAAGGCACTGAAGCTTTCTTT.

The chain employs TRBV5-4 and TRBJ2-3, with 15 bases fitting TRBD2. The CDR3 loop spans 18 amino acids. The V gene's germline CDR1 is SGHNT and CDR2 YYREEE (reference sequence). The junction had 7 bases not matched to a gene; V was cut back by 0 bases and J by 5 bases. CDR3 in amino acids: CASSLGAPGLAGGDTQYF. CDR3 coding DNA: TGTGCCAGCAGCTTGGGAGCCCCGGGACTAGCGGGAGGAGATACGCAGTATTTT.

The CDR3 here is CASSLKATSWGNEQFF. Here the CDR3 DNA reads TGTGCCAGCAGCCTGAAGGCGACTAGCTGGGGCAATGAGCAGTTCTTC. V and J are TRBV5-6 and TRBJ2-1; 7 bases match TRBD2. Germline V gene lookup returns CDR1 SGHDT and CDR2 YYEEEE. The CDR3 covers 16 residues. With V trimmed by 4 bases and J by 6 bases, 13 bases remained unmatched.

This clone was observed once. The V gene is TRBV7-9, the J gene TRBJ2-7; 7 bases line up with TRBD1. The germline gives CDR1 SEHNR, CDR2 FQNEAQ (reference sequence). There are 16 residues in the CDR3. J was trimmed by 0 bases and V by 2 bases; bases with no gene match: 7. CDR3 residues: CASSLSLGTVSYEQYF. The CDR3 DNA follows: TGTGCCAGCAGCTTAAGTTTAGGGACAGTCTCCTACGAGCAGTACTTC.

The chain carries TRBV6-5 and TRBJ1-5; 7 nucleotides line up with TRBD1. The CDR3 is 15 amino acids. Germline V gene data show CDR1 as MNHEY and CDR2 as SVGAGI. J gave up 1 base and V 6 bases, and 6 bases lay outside the gene matches. The CDR3 sequence is CASSPTGSSNQPQHF. The CDR3, as DNA: TGTGCCAGCAGCCCGACAGGGTCAAGCAATCAGCCCCAGCATTTT.

This chain connects TRBV13 to TRBJ2-1; D is ambiguous. The germline V gene has CDR1 PRHDT and CDR2 FYEKMQ (reference sequence). V was pared by 5 bases and J by 7 bases, with 3 bases between. The CDR3 covers 10 residues. This CDR3 is CASSQNEQFF. DNA of the CDR3: TGTGCCAGCAGCCAGAATGAGCAGTTCTTC.

This clone has a handful of counts. This sequence joins TRBV14 and TRBJ2-2, with a tentative D call TRBD1 (6 bases). Deletions cut 3 bases from V and 4 bases from J, with 18 bases between. This CDR3 is built from 17 residues. CDR1 is SGHDN and CDR2 is FVKESK in the germline V gene. The CDR3 region is CASSHFAGTQITGELFF. The CDR3 bases are TGTGCCAGCAGCCACTTCGCCGGGACACAAATCACCGGGGAGCTGTTTTTT.

On this clone itself: The junction departs from germline at one end; a sequencing error may be responsible. The chain has TRBV27 and TRBJ1-5; 10 bases agree with TRBD1. Germline-derived CDR1 and CDR2 are MNHEY and SMNVEV (reference sequence). This CDR3 region has 16 residues. CDR3 sequence (DNA): TGTGCCAGCAGTATATCGGGGACAGGGGAACATCAGCCCCAGCATTTT. It codes for CASSISGTGEHQPQHF.

This chain connects TRBV20-1 to TRBJ2-5; a weak D match, TRBD2 (5 bases). Germline CDR1 DFQATT, CDR2 SNEGSKA (reference sequence). Trimming took 5 bases from V and 3 from J, leaving 7 bases between them. This CDR3 region has 11 residues. CDR3 loop: CSAWTEETQYF. The CDR3 nucleotides are TGCAGTGCTTGGACTGAAGAGACCCAGTACTTC.

The rearrangement links TRBV30 to TRBJ1-2; TRBD1 matches 10 bases. The length of the CDR3 is 14 residues. Per the germline V gene, CDR1 is GTSNPN and CDR2 is SVGIG (reference sequence). The trim removed 5 bases at V and 7 bases at J, leaving 10 bases unmatched. CDR3: CAWERPGQGSGYTF. The CDR3 DNA reads TGTGCCTGGGAAAGACCGGGACAGGGGTCTGGCTACACCTTC. The full variable domain, with the rest looked up from reference TRBV30 and TRBJ1-2, is SQTIHQWPATLVQPVGSPLSLECTVEGTSNPNLYWYRQAAGRGLQLLFYSVGIGQISSEVPQNLSASRPQDRQFILSSKKLLLSDSGFYLCAWERPGQGSGYTFGSGTRLTVV.

This chain joins TRBV13 and TRBJ2-3; the match to TRBD2 covers 9 bases. This CDR3 is 15 amino acids long. Germline V lookup: CDR1 PRHDT, CDR2 FYEKMQ (reference sequence). Trimming took 3 bases from V and 0 from J; bases not matched to a gene: 1. This CDR3 reads CASSLTSGSTDTQYF. CDR3 nucleotides: TGTGCCAGCAGCTTGACTAGCGGTAGCACAGATACGCAGTATTTT.

The V gene is TRBV28, the J gene TRBJ1-2, with D maybe TRBD1 (5 bases). This CDR3 has 12 amino acids. CDR1 is MDHEN, CDR2 SYDVKM, per germline. V dropped 2 bases and J dropped 6 bases, with 7 bases sitting between them. CDR3 DNA: TGTGCCAGCAGTTTAATGGGACATGGCTACACCTTC. Amino acids: CASSLMGHGYTF.